The clone carrying this TCR beta chain was found many times. Investigators spread the genomic DNA of each subset evenly over several immunoSEQ plates. Assay used: immunoSEQ multiplex PCR; TCRdb lists only in-frame clones, some missing. Among 490,000 or so clones listed, around 79% were seen once. The record originates from a study of shared clonotypes between healthy human individuals. At the level of the study: A couple of female and a few male donors aged 18 to 49 were enrolled.

All donors qualified as healthy HIV-negative adults and had experienced no recent acute infections or vaccinations. The clonotype originates from a woman in her thirties or forties in good health. Some clones in this sample may be carry-over from other donors' samples. The material sequenced was PBMCs.

The DNA of the CDR3 is TGTGCCAGCAGCTTATACGGACTACGGAACACCGGGGAGCTGTTTTTT. It encodes CASSLYGLRNTGELFF. The chain employs TRBV7-9 and TRBJ2-2; possible D gene TRBD2, 6 bases. The V end was cut by 2 bases, the J end by 1 base, with 11 bases between. The CDR3 runs to 16 residues. The germline V gene encodes CDR1 SEHNR and CDR2 FQNEAQ (reference sequence).